The rows below give T cell receptor beta chains drawn from one sample of a study of Ad26.COV2.S vaccination and SARS-CoV-2 variants. The data were produced by immunoSEQ multiplex PCR, yet TCRdb's version contains in-frame clones alone and is incomplete. The profile shows approximately 410,000 clones, around 92% of them singletons. Source: peripheral blood, taken in a trial of Ad26.COV2.S vaccine versus placebo. The receptors here all came from a person aged 18-60 years who received the Ad26.COV2.S COVID-19 vaccine or a placebo. The CDR3 runs from the conserved cysteine through the conserved F or W. The D gene is left open where the match is weak. Not all rows give a size; the values are once, few, many and, for expanded clones, a class.

d_call	j_call	v_call	clone_size	cdr3_aa	cdr3_nt
-	TRBJ2-5	TRBV10-2	-	CASRPRGAIEETQYF	TGCGCCAGCAGACCTCGGGGGGCGATTGAAGAGACCCAGTACTTC
-	TRBJ2-1	TRBV19	-	CASSSRLGEQFF	TGTGCCAGTAGTTCCCGACTTGGGGAGCAGTTCTTC
-	TRBJ1-2	TRBV7-2	-	CASSPRGVGYTF	TGTGCCAGCAGCCCCCGGGGTGTCGGCTACACCTTC
-	TRBJ2-1	TRBV5-6	-	CASSLGRRPHYNEQFF	TGTGCCAGCAGCTTAGGTCGGAGGCCACACTACAATGAGCAGTTCTTC
TRBD2	TRBJ2-3	TRBV3-1/TRBV3-2	-	CASSRGGAIDTQYF	TGTGCCAGCAGCCGCGGGGGGGCAATAGATACGCAGTATTTT
-	TRBJ2-7	TRBV30	-	CAWRGGLLESEYF	TGTGCCTGGAGGGGTGGACTCCTTGAATCGGAGTACTTC
-	TRBJ1-2	TRBV28	-	CASSSSSGYTF	TGTGCCAGCAGTTCCAGTAGCGGCTACACCTTC
-	TRBJ2-1	TRBV7-8	-	CASSPRWGKRSYNEQFF	TGTGCCAGCAGCCCCCGGTGGGGTAAAAGATCCTACAATGAGCAGTTCTTC
-	TRBJ1-1	TRBV28	-	CATTDHSNTEAFF	TGTGCCACAACAGACCACTCCAACACTGAAGCTTTCTTT
TRBD2	TRBJ2-1	TRBV19	-	CASSPSGGAYEQFF	TGTGCCAGTAGTCCTAGCGGGGGGGCTTATGAGCAGTTCTTC
-	TRBJ1-5	TRBV30	-	CAWSRGGLSNQPQHF	TGTGCCTGGAGTCGAGGGGGGCTTAGCAATCAGCCCCAGCATTTT
TRBD1	TRBJ2-7	TRBV6-2/TRBV6-3	-	CASSSGNRGRGTYEQYF	TGTGCCAGCAGTTCCGGAAACAGGGGGCGAGGAACGTACGAGCAGTACTTC
TRBD1	TRBJ2-1	TRBV7-2	-	CASSTGQGARQFF	TGTGCCAGCAGCACGGGACAGGGGGCGCGGCAGTTCTTC
-	TRBJ1-5	TRBV5-4	-	CASSLDRGQPQHF	TGTGCCAGCAGCTTGGATCGAGGCCAGCCCCAGCATTTT
TRBD2	TRBJ2-3	TRBV20-1	-	CSASRTSGGFSTDTQYF	TGCAGTGCTAGTAGAACTAGCGGGGGCTTTAGCACAGATACGCAGTATTTT
TRBD1	TRBJ2-1	TRBV7-2	few	CASSLGGWGQGYNEQFF	TGTGCCAGCAGCTTAGGGGGTTGGGGACAGGGGTACAATGAGCAGTTCTTC
TRBD1	TRBJ1-1	TRBV10-2	-	CASSGQGGTEAFF	TGCGCCAGCTCCGGACAGGGAGGCACTGAAGCTTTCTTT
TRBD2	TRBJ2-3	TRBV19	-	CASSMGRGEVDTQYF	TGTGCCAGTAGTATGGGGCGGGGGGAAGTAGATACGCAGTATTTT
TRBD2	TRBJ2-5	TRBV12-3/TRBV12-4	once	CASSGGGETQYF	TGTGCCAGCTCTGGCGGGGGGGAGACCCAGTACTTC
-	TRBJ1-5	TRBV4-2	-	CASSPRAGEGNQPQHF	TGTGCCAGCAGCCCCAGGGCAGGGGAAGGCAATCAGCCCCAGCATTTT
-	TRBJ2-7	TRBV30	-	CAWSVRMAYEQYF	TGTGCCTGGAGTGTCCGGATGGCTTACGAGCAGTACTTC